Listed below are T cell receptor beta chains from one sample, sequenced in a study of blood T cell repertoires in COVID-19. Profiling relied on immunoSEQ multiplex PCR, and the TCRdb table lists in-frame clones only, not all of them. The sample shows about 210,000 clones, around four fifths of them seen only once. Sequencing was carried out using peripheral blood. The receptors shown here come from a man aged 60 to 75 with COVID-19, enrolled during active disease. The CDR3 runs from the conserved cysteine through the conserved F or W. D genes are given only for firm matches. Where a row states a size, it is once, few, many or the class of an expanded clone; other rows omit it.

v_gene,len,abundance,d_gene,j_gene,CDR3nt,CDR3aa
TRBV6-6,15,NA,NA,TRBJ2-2,TGTGCCAGCAGTCAAGCCGGGACAACCACCGGGGAGCTGTTTTTT,CASSQAGTTTGELFF
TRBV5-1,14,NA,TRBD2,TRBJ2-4,TGCGCCAGCAGCCCGTGGGAGGGTTTGAACATTCAGTACTTC,CASSPWEGLNIQYF
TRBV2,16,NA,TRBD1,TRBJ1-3,TGTGCCAGCAGTGAAGGGCTAGGGGGCTTGGGAAACACCATATATTTT,CASSEGLGGLGNTIYF
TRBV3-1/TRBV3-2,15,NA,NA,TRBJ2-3,TGTGCCAGCAGCCAAGTAGCCCTCGTCTCAGATACGCAGTATTTT,CASSQVALVSDTQYF
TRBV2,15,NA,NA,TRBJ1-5,TGTGCCAGCAGTCCTCGGGGAGGGAGCAATCAGCCCCAGCATTTT,CASSPRGGSNQPQHF
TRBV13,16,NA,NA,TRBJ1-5,TGTGCCAGCAGCCTGGCGGGTGGAGGCAGCAATCAGCCCCAGCATTTT,CASSLAGGGSNQPQHF
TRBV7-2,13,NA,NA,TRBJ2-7,TGTGCCAGCACTTCCGGAGGTCGTTACGAGCAGTACTTC,CASTSGGRYEQYF
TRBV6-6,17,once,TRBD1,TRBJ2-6,TGTGCCAGCAGTCCAGGGACAGGGAGCTCTGGGGCCAACGTCCTGACTTTC,CASSPGTGSSGANVLTF
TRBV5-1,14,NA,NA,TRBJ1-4,TGCGCCAGCAGCTTAGAACGCGCTAATGAAAAACTGTTTTTT,CASSLERANEKLFF
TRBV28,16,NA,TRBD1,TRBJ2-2,TGTGCCAGCAGTTTTGGACAGGGGGCGAACACCGGGGAGCTGTTTTTT,CASSFGQGANTGELFF
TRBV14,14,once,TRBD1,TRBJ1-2,TGTGCCAGCAGCCGGACAGGAGATGCCTATGGCTACACCTTC,CASSRTGDAYGYTF
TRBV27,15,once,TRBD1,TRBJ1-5,TGTGCCAGCAGTTTGGGGACAGGGCGCAATCAGCCCCAGCATTTT,CASSLGTGRNQPQHF
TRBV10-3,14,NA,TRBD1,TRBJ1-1,TGTGCCATCAGTGAGTCGGGACAGGGGGTTGAAGCTTTCTTT,CAISESGQGVEAFF
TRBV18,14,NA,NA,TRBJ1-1,TGTGCCAGCTCACCCGCCGCGGGGGCCACTGAAGCTTTCTTT,CASSPAAGATEAFF
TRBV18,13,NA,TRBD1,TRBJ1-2,TGTGCCAGCTCACCGGACAGGAACTATGGCTACACCTTC,CASSPDRNYGYTF
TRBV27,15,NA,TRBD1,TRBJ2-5,TGTGCCAGCAGTGACAAGTGGACAGGGGTAGAGACCCAGTACTTC,CASSDKWTGVETQYF
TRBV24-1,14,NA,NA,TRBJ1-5,TGTGCCACCAGTGTCCCAGGGAGCAATCAGCCCCAGCATTTT,CATSVPGSNQPQHF
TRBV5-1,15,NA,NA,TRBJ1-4,TGCGCCAGCAGCTTGAACCGAGCAACTAATGAAAAACTGTTTTTT,CASSLNRATNEKLFF
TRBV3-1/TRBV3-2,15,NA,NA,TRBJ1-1,TGTGCCAGCAGCTCAAGAGCCGGGACATCGGCTGAAGCTTTCTTT,CASSSRAGTSAEAFF
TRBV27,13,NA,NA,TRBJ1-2,TGTGCCAGCAGTTTATCTTCGGACTATGGCTACACCTTC,CASSLSSDYGYTF
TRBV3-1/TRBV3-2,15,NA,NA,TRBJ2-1,TGTGCCAGCAGCCAAGATGGCCAGACCTACAATGAGCAGTTCTTC,CASSQDGQTYNEQFF
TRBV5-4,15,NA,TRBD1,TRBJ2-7,TGTGCCAGCAGCTTGGGGGGGACAGGGTCCTACGAGCAGTACTTC,CASSLGGTGSYEQYF
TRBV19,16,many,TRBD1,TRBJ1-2,TGTGCCAGTAGTGCGACCCGGGACAGGCCGGGGTATGGCTACACCTTC,CASSATRDRPGYGYTF
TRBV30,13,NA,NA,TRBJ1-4,TGTGCCTGGAGTGTATCGGGGGTGGAAAAACTGTTTTTT,CAWSVSGVEKLFF
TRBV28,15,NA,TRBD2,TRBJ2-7,TGTGCCAGCAGTCCGGGACTAGCGGGAGGGAAGGAGCAGTACTTC,CASSPGLAGGKEQYF
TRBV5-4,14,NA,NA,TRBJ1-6,TGTGCCAGCAGCTTGGACAGAAGTAATTCACCCCTCCACTTT,CASSLDRSNSPLHF
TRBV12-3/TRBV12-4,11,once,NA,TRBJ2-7,TGTGCCAGCAGTGGAAGGGGCGAGCAGTACTTC,CASSGRGEQYF
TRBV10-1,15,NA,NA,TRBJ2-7,TGCGCCAGCAGTGATGTGGTCGCAGGGAAAGGCGAGCAGTACTTC,CASSDVVAGKGEQYF
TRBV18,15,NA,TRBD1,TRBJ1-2,TGTGCCAGCTCACCGGGGACAGGGGTAATAGGAGGCTACACCTTC,CASSPGTGVIGGYTF
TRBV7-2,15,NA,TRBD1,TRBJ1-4,TGTGCCAGCAGCTTTTCGACAGGGCTGGGAGAAAAACTGTTTTTT,CASSFSTGLGEKLFF
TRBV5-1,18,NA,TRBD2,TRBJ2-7,TGCGCCAGCAGCTTGGAAGGACTAGCGGGAGGATACTCCTACGAGCAGTACTTC,CASSLEGLAGGYSYEQYF
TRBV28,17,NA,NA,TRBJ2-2,TGTGCCAGCAGTTTAAGTCCGGTCAGGATAAACACCGGGGAGCTGTTTTTT,CASSLSPVRINTGELFF
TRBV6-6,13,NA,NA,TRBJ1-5,TGTGCCAGCAGCCCGGGGAGTGGGCAGCCCCAGCATTTT,CASSPGSGQPQHF
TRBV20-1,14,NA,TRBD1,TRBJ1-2,TGCAGTGCTAGTGCCACAGGGGGATCCTATGGCTACACCTTC,CSASATGGSYGYTF
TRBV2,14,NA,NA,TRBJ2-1,TGTGCCAGCAATAAATTGCAGGCAGGCAATGAGCAGTTCTTC,CASNKLQAGNEQFF
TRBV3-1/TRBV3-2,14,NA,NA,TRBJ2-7,TGTGCCAGCAGCCAAATCGACAGGACCTACGAGCAGTACTTC,CASSQIDRTYEQYF
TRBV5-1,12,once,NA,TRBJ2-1,TGCGCCAGCAGCCTTTACTACAATGAGCAGTTCTTC,CASSLYYNEQFF
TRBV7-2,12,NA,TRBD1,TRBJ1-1,TGTGCCAGCAGAGACAGGGAGAGTGAAGCTTTCTTT,CASRDRESEAFF
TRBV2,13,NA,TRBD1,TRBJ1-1,TGTGCCAGCAGAGACAGGGTGAACACTGAAGCTTTCTTT,CASRDRVNTEAFF
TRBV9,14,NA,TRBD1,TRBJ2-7,TGTGCCAGCAGCGTAGGGGACAGGGTTGGGGAGCAGTACTTC,CASSVGDRVGEQYF
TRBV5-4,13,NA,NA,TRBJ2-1,TGTGCCAGCACCCGTACAGGGTACAATGAGCAGTTCTTC,CASTRTGYNEQFF
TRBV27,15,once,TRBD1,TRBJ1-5,TGTGCCAGCAGTCGTTACAGGGGGCAGGTTCAGCCCCAGCATTTT,CASSRYRGQVQPQHF
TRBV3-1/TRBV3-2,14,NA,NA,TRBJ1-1,TGTGCCAGCAGCCAAGATAACAGAGCCCCTGAAGCTTTCTTT,CASSQDNRAPEAFF
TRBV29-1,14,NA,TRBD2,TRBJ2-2,TGCAGCGTTAAGCGGGAGGGTGACACCGGGGAGCTGTTTTTT,CSVKREGDTGELFF
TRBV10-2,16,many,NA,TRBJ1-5,TGCGCCAGCAGGGACCTAGGGGATATTAGCAATCAGCCCCAGCATTTT,CASRDLGDISNQPQHF
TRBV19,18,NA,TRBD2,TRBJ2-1,TGTGCCAGTAGTATTAGTCTTCGGGCTAGCGGAAACTACAATGAGCAGTTCTTC,CASSISLRASGNYNEQFF
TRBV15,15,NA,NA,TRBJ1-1,TGTGCCACCAGCCCTAGAAGAGCGGGGAGAACTGAAGCTTTCTTT,CATSPRRAGRTEAFF
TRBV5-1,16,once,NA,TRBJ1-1,TGCGCCAGCAGCTTGGCCGGGCGTAGGGGTCTGACTGAAGCTTTCTTT,CASSLAGRRGLTEAFF